The clone carrying this TCR beta chain has a single count. Its target is unknown. Cells designated naive CD8 were CD45RO-negative and were positively selected for CCR7, with terminally differentiated effector memory CD45RA+ cells excluded. The donors, healthy adults who were HIV-negative, had experienced no recent acute infections or vaccinations. This sample is drawn from a study of shared clonotypes between healthy human individuals. This CDR3 spans 15 amino acids. CDR1 MNHEY and CDR2 SMNVEV come from the germline V gene (reference sequence). Deletions cut 6 bases from V and 4 bases from J, with 16 bases between. Sorted-subset replicate PCR reactions were performed with 150 to 200 ng DNA, corresponding to 30,000 to 35,000 T cell genomes. Libraries were prepared by immunoSEQ multiplex PCR; TCRdb keeps only in-frame clonotypes and omits some of them. Seen here are 550,000 to 650,000 clones, roughly 95% observed once, and the top ten hold 0.11%.

Study-wide results and caveats: Among donors, clonotype sharing was expected to be affected by sequencing depth. Rarefaction indicated that sorted-subset sequencing remained incomplete although depth was large.

The chain is built from TRBV27 and TRBJ2-1, with a tentative D call TRBD2 (5 bases). Sequencing used naive CD8+ T cells sorted from blood. The TCR comes from a woman younger than 45 in good health. CDR3 amino acids: CASSPWTGKYNEQFF. Here the CDR3 DNA reads TGTGCCAGCAGCCCCTGGACTGGAAAATACAATGAGCAGTTCTTC.